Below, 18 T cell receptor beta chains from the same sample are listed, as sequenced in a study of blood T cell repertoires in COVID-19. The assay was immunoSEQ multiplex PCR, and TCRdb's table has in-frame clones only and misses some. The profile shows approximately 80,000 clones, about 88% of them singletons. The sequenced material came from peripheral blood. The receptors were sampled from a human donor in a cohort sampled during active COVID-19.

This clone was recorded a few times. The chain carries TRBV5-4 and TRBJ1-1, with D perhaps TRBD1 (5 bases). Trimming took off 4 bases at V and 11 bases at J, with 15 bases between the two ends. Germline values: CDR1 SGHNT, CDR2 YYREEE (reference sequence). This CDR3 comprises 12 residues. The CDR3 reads CASSLRTSRAFF. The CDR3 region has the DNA TGTGCCAGCAGCCTAAGGACAAGCAGGGCTTTCTTT. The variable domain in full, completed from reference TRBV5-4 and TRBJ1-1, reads ETGVTQSPTHLIKTRGQQVTLRCSSQSGHNTVSWYQQALGQGPQFIFQYYREEENGRGNFPPRFSGLQFPNYSSELNVNALELDDSALYLCASSLRTSRAFFGQGTRLTVV.

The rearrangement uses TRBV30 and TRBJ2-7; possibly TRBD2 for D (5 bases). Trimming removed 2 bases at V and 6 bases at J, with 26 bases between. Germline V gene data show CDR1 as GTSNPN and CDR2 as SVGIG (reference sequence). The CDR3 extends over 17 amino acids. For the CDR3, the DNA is TGTGCCTGGAGTTCCGGACTCACCCCGGGCCCCGTTCCCGAGCAGTACTTC. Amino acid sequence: CAWSSGLTPGPVPEQYF.

CDR3 bases: TGTGCCACCAGCAGGAGTCCGGGACAGTCCTACGAGCAGTACTTC. Residues: CATSRSPGQSYEQYF. V and J are TRBV15 and TRBJ2-7; 7 bases map to TRBD1. The CDR3 runs 15 residues. The V segment lost 3 bases and the J segment 1 base; nucleotides outside the gene matches: 6. Per germline, CDR1 LNHNV and CDR2 YYDKDF (reference sequence).

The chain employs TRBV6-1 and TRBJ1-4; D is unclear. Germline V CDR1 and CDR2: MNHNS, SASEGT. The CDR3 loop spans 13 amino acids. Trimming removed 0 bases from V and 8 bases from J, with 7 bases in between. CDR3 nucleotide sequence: TGTGCCAGCAGTGAAGCGAGAGGGGAAAAACTGTTTTTT. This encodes CASSEARGEKLFF.

The CDR3 nucleotides are TGCGCCAGCAGCTTGGATACAGGGGAGGTTGGATCACCCCTCCACTTT. Translating gives CASSLDTGEVGSPLHF. V and J are TRBV5-1 and TRBJ1-6; TRBD1 matches 7 bases. This CDR3 is built from 16 residues. J lost 10 bases, V lost 0 bases, and 10 bases had no gene match. Germline-derived CDR1 and CDR2 are SGHRS and YFSETQ.

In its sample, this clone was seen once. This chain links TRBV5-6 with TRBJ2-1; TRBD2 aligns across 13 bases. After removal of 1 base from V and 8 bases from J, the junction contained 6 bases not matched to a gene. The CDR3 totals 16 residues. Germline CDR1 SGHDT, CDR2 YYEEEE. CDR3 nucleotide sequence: TGTGCCAGCAGCTTGAAACTAGCGGGGGGGCCCGATGAGCAGTTCTTC. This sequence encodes CASSLKLAGGPDEQFF.

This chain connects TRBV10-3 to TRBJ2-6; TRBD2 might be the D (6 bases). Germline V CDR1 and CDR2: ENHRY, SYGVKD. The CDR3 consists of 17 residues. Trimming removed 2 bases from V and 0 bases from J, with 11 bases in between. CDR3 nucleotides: TGTGCCATCAGTGAGGGTAGCGGAGTCTCTGGGGCCAACGTCCTGACTTTC. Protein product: CAISEGSGVSGANVLTF.

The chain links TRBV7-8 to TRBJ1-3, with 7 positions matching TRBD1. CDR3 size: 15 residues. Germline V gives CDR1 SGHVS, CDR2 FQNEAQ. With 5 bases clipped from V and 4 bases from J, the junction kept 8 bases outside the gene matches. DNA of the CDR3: TGTGCCAGCAGCCAAATACAGGGGTCCGGAAACACCATATATTTT. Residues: CASSQIQGSGNTIYF.

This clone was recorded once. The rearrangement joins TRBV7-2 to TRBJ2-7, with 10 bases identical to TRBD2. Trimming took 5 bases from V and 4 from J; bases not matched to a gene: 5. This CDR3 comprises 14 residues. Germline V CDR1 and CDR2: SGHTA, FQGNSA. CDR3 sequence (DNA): TGTGCCAGCAGCGAAGGACTAGCGGCTTACGAGCAGTACTTC. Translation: CASSEGLAAYEQYF.

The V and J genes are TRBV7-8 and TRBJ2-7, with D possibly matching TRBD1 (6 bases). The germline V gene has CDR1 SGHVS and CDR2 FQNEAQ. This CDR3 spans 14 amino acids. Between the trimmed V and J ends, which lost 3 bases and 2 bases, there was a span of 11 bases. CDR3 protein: CASSLTGGAYEQYF. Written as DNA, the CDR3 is TGTGCCAGCAGCTTGACAGGTGGCGCCTACGAGCAGTACTTC.

This chain's CDR3 is CASSQRGTDTQYF. In DNA, the CDR3 is TGTGCCAGCAGCCAACGCGGCACAGATACGCAGTATTTT. V usage is TRBV4-2 and J usage is TRBJ2-3; D is unclear. V dropped 2 bases and J dropped 1 base, with 4 bases sitting between them. This CDR3 comprises 13 residues. The germline CDR1 and CDR2 sequences are LGHNA and YNFKEQ.

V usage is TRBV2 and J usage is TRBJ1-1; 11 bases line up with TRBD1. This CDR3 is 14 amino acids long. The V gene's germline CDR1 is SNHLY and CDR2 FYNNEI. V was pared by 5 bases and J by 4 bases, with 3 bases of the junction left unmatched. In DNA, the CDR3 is TGTGCCAGCAGTTACGGACAGGGGGCCACTGAAGCTTTCTTT. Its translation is CASSYGQGATEAFF.

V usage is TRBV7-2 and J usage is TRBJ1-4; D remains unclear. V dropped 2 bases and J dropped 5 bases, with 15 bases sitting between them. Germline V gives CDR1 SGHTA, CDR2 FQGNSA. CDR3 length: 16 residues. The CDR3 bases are TGTGCCAGCAGCTTACGGTCGGGTCAGCGAAATGAAAAACTGTTTTTT. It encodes CASSLRSGQRNEKLFF.

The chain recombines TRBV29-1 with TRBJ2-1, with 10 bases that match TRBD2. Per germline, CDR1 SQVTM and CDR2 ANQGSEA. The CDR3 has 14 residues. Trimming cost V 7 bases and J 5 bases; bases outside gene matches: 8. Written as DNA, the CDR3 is TGCAGCGGAGGACGGGGGACTAGCGACAATGAGCAGTTCTTC. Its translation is CSGGRGTSDNEQFF.

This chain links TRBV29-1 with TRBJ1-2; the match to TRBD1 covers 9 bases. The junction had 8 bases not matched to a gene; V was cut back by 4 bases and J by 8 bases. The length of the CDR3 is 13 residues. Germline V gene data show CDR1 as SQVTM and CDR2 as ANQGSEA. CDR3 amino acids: CSVGPDRGSGYTF. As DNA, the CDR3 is TGCAGCGTTGGCCCCGACAGGGGGTCCGGCTACACCTTC.

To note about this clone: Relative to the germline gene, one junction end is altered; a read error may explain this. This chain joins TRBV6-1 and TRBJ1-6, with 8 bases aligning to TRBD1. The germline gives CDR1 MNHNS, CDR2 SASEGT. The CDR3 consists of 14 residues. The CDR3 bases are TGTGCCAGCAGGGAAGACAGGGGAAATTCACCCCTCCACTTT. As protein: CASREDRGNSPLHF.

In nucleotides, the CDR3 is TGTGCCAGCAGCTTCACTAGCGGGGGGGCCCGGGAGACCCAGTACTTC. Residues: CASSFTSGGARETQYF. V and J are TRBV7-2 and TRBJ2-5; 13 bases match TRBD2. This CDR3 has 16 amino acids. Germline V gives CDR1 SGHTA, CDR2 FQGNSA. With V trimmed by 3 bases and J by 5 bases, 6 bases remained unmatched.

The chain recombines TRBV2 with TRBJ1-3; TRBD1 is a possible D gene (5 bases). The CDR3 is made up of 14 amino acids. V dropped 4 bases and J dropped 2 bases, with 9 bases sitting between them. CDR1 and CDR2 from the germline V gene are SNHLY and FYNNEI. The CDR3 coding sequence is TGTGCCAGCAGTGTGGCAGGGACTGGAAACACCATATATTTT. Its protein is CASSVAGTGNTIYF.